This T cell receptor beta chain was retrieved from a study of shared clonotypes between healthy human individuals. For every subset, genomic DNA was evenly distributed across several immunoSEQ plates. Sequencing was performed with immunoSEQ multiplex PCR; in TCRdb, only in-frame clones are kept and a portion is missing. The profile shows about 580,000 clones, about 98% of them singletons. Study outcomes and limitations: Shared clonotypes: 4.5% to 5% naive CD4, around 3.5% naive CD8, over 2% memory CD4, over 0.3% memory CD8. Rarefaction exposed incomplete sorted-subset sequencing despite large depth. The represented genetic and exposure-history diversity was limited by the small number of donors.

CD45RO-negative, CCR7-positively selected cells formed the naive CD8 fraction, excluding terminally differentiated effector memory CD45RA+ cells. A word on this clone: The antigen is not known.

The germline gives CDR1 SGDLS, CDR2 YYNGEE. Deletions cut 0 bases from V and 4 bases from J, with 7 bases between. There are 13 residues in the CDR3. Sequenced sample: naive CD8+ T cells sorted from blood. The V call is TRBV9, the J call TRBJ1-1; the D gene is possibly TRBD1 (5 bases). The clonotype comes from a man in his thirties or forties in good health. This CDR3 is CASSVDRRTEAFF. The DNA of the CDR3 is TGTGCCAGCAGCGTAGACAGGCGCACTGAAGCTTTCTTT.